This T cell receptor (beta chain) appears in the sequencing data of a study of blood T cell repertoires in COVID-19. Assay used: immunoSEQ multiplex PCR; TCRdb lists only in-frame clones, some missing. The sample holds 200,000 to 250,000 clones, roughly four fifths seen once. Germline V lookup: CDR1 MNHEY, CDR2 SVGAGI. This CDR3 region has 15 residues. With V trimmed by 6 bases and J by 4 bases, 9 bases remained unmatched. The chain joins TRBV6-5 to TRBJ1-3, with TRBD1 identical over 7 bases. The material sequenced was peripheral blood. The receptor comes from a woman over 75 with acute or convalescent COVID-19. The CDR3 DNA reads TGTGCCAGCAGCCGACAGGGAGTGGAAGGAAACACCATATATTTT. This sequence encodes CASSRQGVEGNTIYF.